This T cell receptor beta chain was captured in a study of blood T cell repertoires in COVID-19. The wider study: Researchers got acute and convalescent COVID-19 samples from the United States, Italy and Spain.

The V gene's germline CDR1 is SGDLS and CDR2 YYNGEE. Trimming at V came to 0 bases and at J to 4 bases, leaving 7 bases not matched to a gene. This CDR3 has 16 amino acids. Assay: immunoSEQ multiplex PCR; the TCRdb copy retains only in-frame clones and omits some. Of just over 650,000 clones listed, 75% to 90% are singletons. The V and J genes are TRBV9 and TRBJ1-2; 9 nucleotides agree with TRBD1. Sequences were obtained from peripheral blood. This receptor was identified in a young woman with acute or convalescent COVID-19. CDR3 in amino acids: CASSVGPWDRAYGYTF. In DNA, the CDR3 is TGTGCCAGCAGCGTAGGGCCTTGGGACAGGGCCTATGGCTACACCTTC.